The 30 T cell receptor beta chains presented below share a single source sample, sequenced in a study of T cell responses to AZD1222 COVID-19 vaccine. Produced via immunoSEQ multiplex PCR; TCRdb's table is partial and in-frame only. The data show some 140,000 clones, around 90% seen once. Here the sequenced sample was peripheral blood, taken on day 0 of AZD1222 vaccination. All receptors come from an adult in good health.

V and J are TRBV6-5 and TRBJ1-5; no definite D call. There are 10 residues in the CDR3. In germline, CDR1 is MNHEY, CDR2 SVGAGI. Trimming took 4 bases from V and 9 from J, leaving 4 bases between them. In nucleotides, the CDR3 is TGTGCCAGCAGTTTGAGGCCCCAGCATTTT. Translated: CASSLRPQHF.

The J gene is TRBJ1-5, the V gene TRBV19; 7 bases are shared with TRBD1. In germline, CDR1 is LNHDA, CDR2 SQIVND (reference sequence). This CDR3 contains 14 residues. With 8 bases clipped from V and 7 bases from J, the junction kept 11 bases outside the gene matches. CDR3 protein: CASAMTGSGQPQHF. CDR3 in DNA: TGTGCCAGTGCCATGACAGGGTCAGGCCAGCCCCAGCATTTT.

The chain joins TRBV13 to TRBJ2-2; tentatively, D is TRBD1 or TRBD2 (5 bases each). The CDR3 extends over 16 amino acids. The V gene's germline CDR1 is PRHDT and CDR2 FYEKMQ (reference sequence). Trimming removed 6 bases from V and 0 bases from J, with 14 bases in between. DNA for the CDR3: TGTGCCAGCAGACTCAGTGGGACGGCGAACACCGGGGAGCTGTTTTTT. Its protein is CASRLSGTANTGELFF.

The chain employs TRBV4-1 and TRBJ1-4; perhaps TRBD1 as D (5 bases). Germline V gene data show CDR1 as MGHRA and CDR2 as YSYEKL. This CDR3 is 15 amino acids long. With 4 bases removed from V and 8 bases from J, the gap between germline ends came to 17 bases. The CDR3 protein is CASSPTRGKGEKLFF. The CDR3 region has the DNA TGCGCCAGCAGCCCCACCCGGGGGAAAGGAGAAAAACTGTTTTTT.

CDR3 DNA: TGTGCCAGCAGCCGAACAGGGGCGAACACTGAAGCTTTCTTT. Residues: CASSRTGANTEAFF. The chain has TRBV6-5 and TRBJ1-1; 7 nucleotides line up with TRBD1. Germline CDR1 MNHEY, CDR2 SVGAGI. This CDR3 is 14 amino acids long. V lost 6 bases, J lost 1 base, and 5 bases stayed unmatched.

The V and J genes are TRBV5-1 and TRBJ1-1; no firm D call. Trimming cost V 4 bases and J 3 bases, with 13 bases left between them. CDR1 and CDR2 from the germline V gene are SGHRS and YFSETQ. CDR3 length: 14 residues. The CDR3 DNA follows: TGCGCCAGCAGCACACAGCGTCCGGACACTGAAGCTTTCTTT. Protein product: CASSTQRPDTEAFF.

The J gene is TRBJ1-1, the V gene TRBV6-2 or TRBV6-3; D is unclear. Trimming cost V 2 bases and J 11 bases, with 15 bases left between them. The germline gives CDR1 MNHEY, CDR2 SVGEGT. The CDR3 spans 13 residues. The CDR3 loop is CASSYPFVPRAFF. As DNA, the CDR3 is TGTGCCAGCAGTTACCCCTTTGTGCCACGGGCTTTCTTT.

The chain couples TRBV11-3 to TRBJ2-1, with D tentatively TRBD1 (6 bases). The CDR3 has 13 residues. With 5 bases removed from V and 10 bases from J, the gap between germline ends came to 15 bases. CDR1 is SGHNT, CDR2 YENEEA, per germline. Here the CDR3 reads CASSPGQAREQFF. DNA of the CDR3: TGTGCCAGCAGCCCGGGACAAGCCCGAGAGCAGTTCTTC.

The CDR3 is CASRVQVEASYGYTF. The CDR3 DNA follows: TGCGCCAGCAGAGTACAGGTAGAAGCCTCCTATGGCTACACCTTC. The chain combines TRBV5-1 with TRBJ1-2; maybe TRBD1 (5 bases). The germline V gene encodes CDR1 SGHRS and CDR2 YFSETQ. The V and J ends lost 5 bases and 4 bases respectively, with 18 bases between them. This CDR3 spans 15 amino acids.

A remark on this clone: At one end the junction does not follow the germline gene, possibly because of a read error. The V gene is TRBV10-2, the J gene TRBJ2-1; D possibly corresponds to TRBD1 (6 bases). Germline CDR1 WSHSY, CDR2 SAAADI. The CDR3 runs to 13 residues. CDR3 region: CASSESTTGLSVF. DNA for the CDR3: TGCGCCAGCAGTGAGTCGACGACAGGTCTTTCGGTCTTC.

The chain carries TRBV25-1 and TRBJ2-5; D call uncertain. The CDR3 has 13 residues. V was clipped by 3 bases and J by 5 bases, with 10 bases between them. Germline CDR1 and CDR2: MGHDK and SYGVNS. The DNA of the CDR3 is TGTGCCAGCAGTGAGAAGTTAATCGAGACCCAGTACTTC. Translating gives CASSEKLIETQYF. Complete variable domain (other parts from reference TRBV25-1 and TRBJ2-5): EADIYQTPRYLVIGTGKKITLECSQTMGHDKMYWYQQDPGMELHLIHYSYGVNSTEKGDLSSESTVSRIRTEHFPLTLESARPSHTSQYLCASSEKLIETQYFGPGTRLLVL.

This CDR3 reads CASSLWSGRASNEQFF. CDR3 nucleotides: TGTGCCAGCAGCTTATGGTCCGGGAGGGCCTCGAATGAGCAGTTCTTC. The chain has TRBV7-2 and TRBJ2-1, with 8 nucleotides matching TRBD2. Germline CDR1 is SGHTA and CDR2 is FQGNSA. The length of the CDR3 is 16 residues. J lost 7 bases, V lost 2 bases, and 10 bases had no gene match.

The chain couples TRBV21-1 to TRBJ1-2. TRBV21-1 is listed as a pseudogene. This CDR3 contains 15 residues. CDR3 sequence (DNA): TGTGCCAGCAGCAAAGCGAGAGGCTACGTCTATGGCTACACCTTC. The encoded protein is CASSKARGYVYGYTF.

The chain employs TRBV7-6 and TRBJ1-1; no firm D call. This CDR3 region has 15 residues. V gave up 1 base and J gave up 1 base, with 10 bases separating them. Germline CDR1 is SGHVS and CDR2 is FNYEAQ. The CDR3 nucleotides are TGTGCCAGCAGCTTAGGGCAACACAAGAACACTGAAGCTTTCTTT. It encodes CASSLGQHKNTEAFF.

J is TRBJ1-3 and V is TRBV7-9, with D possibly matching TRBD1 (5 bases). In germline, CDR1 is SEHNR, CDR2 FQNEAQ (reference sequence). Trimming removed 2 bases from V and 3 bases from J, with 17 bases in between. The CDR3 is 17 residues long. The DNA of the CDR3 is TGTGCCAGCAGCTTATTCGCCGACAGTCTGAATGGAAACACCATATATTTT. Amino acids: CASSLFADSLNGNTIYF. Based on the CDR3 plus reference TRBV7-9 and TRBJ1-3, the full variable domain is DTGVSQNPRHKITKRGQNVTFRCDPISEHNRLYWYRQTLGQGPEFLTYFQNEAQLEKSRLLSDRFSAERPKGSFSTLEIQRTEQGDSAMYLCASSLFADSLNGNTIYFGEGSWLTVV.

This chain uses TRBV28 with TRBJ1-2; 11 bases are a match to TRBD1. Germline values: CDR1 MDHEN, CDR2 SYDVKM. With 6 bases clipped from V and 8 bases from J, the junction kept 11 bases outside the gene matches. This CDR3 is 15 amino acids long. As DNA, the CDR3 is TGTGCCAGCAGATACTCCCGGACAGGGGGCGGAGGCTACACCTTC. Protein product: CASRYSRTGGGGYTF.

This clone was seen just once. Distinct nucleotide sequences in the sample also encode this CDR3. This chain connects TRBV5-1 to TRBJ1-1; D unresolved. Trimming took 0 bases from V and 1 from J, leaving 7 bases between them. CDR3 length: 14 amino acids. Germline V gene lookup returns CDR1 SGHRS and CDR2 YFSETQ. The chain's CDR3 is CASSLEGGNTEAFF. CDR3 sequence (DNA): TGCGCCAGCAGCTTGGAGGGTGGGAACACTGAAGCTTTCTTT.

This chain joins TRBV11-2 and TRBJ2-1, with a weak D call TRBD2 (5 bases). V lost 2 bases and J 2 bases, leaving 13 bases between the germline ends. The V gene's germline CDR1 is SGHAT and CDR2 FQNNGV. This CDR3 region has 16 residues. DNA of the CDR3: TGTGCCAGCAGCTTAAGCGGCAGAGGTACCTACAATGAGCAGTTCTTC. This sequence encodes CASSLSGRGTYNEQFF.

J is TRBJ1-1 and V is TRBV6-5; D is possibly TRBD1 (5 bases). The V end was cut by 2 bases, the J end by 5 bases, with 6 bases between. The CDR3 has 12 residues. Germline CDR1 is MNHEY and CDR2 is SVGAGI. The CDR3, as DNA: TGTGCCAGCAGTTACGAGGGGACTGAAGCTTTCTTT. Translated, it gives CASSYEGTEAFF.

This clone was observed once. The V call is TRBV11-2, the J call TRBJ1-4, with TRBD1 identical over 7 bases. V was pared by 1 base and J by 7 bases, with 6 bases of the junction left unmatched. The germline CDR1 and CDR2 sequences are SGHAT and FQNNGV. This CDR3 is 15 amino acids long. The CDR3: CASSLVGAGGEKLFF. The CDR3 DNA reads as TGTGCCAGCAGCTTAGTTGGGGCAGGGGGTGAAAAACTGTTTTTT.

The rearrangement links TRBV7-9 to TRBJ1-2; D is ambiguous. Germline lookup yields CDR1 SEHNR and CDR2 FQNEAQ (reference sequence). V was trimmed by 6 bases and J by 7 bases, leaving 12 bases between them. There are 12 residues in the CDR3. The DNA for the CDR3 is TGTGCCAGCAGGCCCCCGGGAGGTGGCTACACCTTC. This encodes CASRPPGGGYTF.

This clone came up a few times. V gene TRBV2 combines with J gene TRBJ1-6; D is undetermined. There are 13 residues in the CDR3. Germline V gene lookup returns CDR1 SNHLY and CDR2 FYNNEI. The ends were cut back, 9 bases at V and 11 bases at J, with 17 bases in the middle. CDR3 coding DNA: TGTGCCAGTTCGGTGGGCTTAATTCCACCCCTCCACTTT. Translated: CASSVGLIPPLHF.

The CDR3 loop is CASSPGITNTEAFF. CDR3 bases: TGTGCCAGCTCCCCTGGGATAACGAACACTGAAGCTTTCTTT. The chain combines TRBV6-4 with TRBJ1-1; D uncertain. The germline gives CDR1 MRHNA, CDR2 SNTAGT. V was cut by 8 bases and J by 1 base, with 14 bases left in between. The CDR3 contains 14 residues.

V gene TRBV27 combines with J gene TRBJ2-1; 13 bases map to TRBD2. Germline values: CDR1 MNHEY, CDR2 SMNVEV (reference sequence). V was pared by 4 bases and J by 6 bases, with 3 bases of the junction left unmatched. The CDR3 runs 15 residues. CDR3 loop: CASSSGLAGTNEQFF. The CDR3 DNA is TGTGCCAGCAGTTCGGGACTAGCGGGAACCAATGAGCAGTTCTTC.

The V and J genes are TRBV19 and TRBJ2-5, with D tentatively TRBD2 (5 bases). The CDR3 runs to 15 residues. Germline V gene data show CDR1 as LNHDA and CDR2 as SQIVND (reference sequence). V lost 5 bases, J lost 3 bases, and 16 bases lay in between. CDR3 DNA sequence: TGTGCCAGTAGTGCAGAGACGGGAATTAAAGAGACCCAGTACTTC. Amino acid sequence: CASSAETGIKETQYF.

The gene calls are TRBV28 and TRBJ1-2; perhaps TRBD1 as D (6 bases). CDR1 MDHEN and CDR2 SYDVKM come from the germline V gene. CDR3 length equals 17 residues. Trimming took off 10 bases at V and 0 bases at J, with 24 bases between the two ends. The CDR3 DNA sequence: TGTGCCATCCTACAGGGACGAGCAGCCCCCTCTAACTATGGCTACACCTTC. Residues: CAILQGRAAPSNYGYTF.

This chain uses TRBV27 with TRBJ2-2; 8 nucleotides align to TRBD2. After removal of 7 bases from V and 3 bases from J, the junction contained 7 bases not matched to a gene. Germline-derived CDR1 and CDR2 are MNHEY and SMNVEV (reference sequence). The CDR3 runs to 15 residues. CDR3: CASTDGGGYTGELFF. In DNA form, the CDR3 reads TGTGCCAGCACCGACGGGGGGGGCTACACCGGGGAGCTGTTTTTT.

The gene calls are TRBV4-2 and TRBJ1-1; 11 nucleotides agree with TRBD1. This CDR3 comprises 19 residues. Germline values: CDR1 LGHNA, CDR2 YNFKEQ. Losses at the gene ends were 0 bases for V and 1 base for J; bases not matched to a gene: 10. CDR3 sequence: CASSQELVGQGGGNTEAFF. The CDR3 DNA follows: TGTGCCAGCAGCCAAGAGTTGGTGGGACAGGGGGGAGGGAACACTGAAGCTTTCTTT.

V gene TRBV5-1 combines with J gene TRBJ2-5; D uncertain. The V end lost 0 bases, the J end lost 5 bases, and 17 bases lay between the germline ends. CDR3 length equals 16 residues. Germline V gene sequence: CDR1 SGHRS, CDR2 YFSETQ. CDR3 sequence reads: CASSLEPPGFSETQYF. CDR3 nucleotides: TGCGCCAGCAGCTTGGAACCGCCTGGTTTTTCGGAGACCCAGTACTTC.

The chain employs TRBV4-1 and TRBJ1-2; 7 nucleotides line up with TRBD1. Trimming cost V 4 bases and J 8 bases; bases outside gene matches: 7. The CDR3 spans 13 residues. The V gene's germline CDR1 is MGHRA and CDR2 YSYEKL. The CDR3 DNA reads TGCGCCAGCAGCCCCGACAGGGCCCGGGGCTACACCTTC. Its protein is CASSPDRARGYTF.